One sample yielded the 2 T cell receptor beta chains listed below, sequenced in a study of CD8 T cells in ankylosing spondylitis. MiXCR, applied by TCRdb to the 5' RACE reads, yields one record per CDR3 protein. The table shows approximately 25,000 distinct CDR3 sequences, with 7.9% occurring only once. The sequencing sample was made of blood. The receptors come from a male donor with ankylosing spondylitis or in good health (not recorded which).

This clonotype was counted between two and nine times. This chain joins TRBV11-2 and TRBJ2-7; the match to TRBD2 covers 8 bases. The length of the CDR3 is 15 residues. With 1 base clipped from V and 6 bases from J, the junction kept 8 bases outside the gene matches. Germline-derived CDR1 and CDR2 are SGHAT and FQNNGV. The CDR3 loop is CASSLVGTSLFEQYF. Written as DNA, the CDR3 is TGTGCCAGCAGCTTAGTTGGGACTAGTCTTTTCGAGCAGTACTTC. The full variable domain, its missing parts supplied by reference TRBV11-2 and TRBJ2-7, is EAGVAQSPRYKIIEKRQSVAFWCNPISGHATLYWYQQILGQGPKLLIQFQNNGVVDDSQLPKDRFSAERLKGVDSTLKIQPAKLEDSAVYLCASSLVGTSLFEQYFGPGTRLTVT.

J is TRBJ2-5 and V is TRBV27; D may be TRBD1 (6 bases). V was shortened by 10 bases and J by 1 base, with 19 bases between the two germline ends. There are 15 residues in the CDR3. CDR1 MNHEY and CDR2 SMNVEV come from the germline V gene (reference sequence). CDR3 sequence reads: CATQTGTGFQETQYF. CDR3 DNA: TGTGCCACCCAAACAGGGACCGGGTTCCAAGAGACCCAGTACTTC.